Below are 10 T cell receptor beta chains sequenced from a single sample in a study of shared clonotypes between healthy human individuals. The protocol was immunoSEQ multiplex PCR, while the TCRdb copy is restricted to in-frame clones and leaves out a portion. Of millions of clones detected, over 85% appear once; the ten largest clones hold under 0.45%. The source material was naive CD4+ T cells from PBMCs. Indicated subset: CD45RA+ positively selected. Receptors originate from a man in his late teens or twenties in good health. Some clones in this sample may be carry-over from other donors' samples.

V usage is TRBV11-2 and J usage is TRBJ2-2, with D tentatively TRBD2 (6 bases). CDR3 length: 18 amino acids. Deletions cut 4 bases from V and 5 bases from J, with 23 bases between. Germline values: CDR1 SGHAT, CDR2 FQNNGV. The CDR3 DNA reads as TGTGCCAGCAGCTCGATTAGGACTACCGAACACCTTACCGGGGAGCTGTTTTTT. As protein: CASSSIRTTEHLTGELFF.

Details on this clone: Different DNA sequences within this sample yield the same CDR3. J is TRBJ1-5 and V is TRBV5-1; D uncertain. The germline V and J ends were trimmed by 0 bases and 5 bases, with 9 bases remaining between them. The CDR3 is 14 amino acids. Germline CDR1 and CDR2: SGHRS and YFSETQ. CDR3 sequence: CASSLEGGDQPQHF. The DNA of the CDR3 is TGCGCCAGCAGCTTGGAGGGTGGGGATCAGCCCCAGCATTTT.

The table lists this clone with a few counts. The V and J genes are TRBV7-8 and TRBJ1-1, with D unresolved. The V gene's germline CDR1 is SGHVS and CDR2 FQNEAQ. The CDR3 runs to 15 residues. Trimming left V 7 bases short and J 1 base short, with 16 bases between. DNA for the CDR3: TGTGCCAGCACTACCTACTCCCTACAGAACACTGAAGCTTTCTTT. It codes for CASTTYSLQNTEAFF.

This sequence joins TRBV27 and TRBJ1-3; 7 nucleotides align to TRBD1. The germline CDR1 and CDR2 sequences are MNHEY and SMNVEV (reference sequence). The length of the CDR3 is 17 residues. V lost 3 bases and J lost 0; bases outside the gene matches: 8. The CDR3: CASSLVGTAFSGNTIYF. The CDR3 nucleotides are TGTGCCAGCAGTTTGGTCGGGACAGCCTTCTCTGGAAACACCATATATTTT.

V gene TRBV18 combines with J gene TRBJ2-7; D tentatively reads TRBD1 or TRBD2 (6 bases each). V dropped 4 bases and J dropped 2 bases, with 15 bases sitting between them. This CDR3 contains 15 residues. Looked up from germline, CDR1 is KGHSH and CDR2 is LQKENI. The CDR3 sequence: CASSRYREEAYEQYF. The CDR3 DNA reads TGTGCCAGCTCACGATACAGGGAGGAAGCCTACGAGCAGTACTTC.

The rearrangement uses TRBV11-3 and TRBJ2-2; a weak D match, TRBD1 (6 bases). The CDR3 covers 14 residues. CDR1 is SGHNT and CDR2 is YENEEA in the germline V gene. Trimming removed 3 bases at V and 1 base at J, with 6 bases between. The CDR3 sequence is CASSLTGNTGELFF. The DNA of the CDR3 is TGTGCCAGCAGCTTGACAGGGAACACCGGGGAGCTGTTTTTT.

In DNA, the CDR3 is TGTGCCAGCACACTGGAACGCACAGATACGCAGTATTTT. Translating it yields CASTLERTDTQYF. The chain has TRBV2 and TRBJ2-3; D remains ambiguous. The CDR3 is made up of 13 amino acids. From germline, CDR1 is SNHLY and CDR2 FYNNEI. V was trimmed by 7 bases and J by 1 base, leaving 9 bases between them.

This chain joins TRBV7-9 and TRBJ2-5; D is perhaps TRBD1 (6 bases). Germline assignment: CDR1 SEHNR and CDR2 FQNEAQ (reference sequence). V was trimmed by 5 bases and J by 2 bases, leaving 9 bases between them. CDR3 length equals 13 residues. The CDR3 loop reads CASSNRGQETQYF. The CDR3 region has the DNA TGTGCCAGCAGCAATAGGGGGCAAGAGACCCAGTACTTC.

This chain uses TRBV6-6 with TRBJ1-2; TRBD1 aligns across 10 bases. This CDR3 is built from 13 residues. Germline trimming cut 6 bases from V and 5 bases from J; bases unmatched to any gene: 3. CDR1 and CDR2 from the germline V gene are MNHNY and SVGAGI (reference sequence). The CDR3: CASSQGQGYGYTF. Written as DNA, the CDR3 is TGTGCCAGCAGCCAGGGACAGGGGTATGGCTACACCTTC.

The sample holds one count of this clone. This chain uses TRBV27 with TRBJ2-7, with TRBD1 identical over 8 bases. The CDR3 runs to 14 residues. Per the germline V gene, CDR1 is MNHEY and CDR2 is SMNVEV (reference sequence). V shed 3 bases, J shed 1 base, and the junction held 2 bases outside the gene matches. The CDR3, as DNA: TGTGCCAGCAGTTTCAGGGGGCAGTCCTACGAGCAGTACTTC. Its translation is CASSFRGQSYEQYF.